Below are 10 T cell receptor beta chains sequenced from a single sample in a study of CD8 T cells in Susac syndrome. RNA amounts of roughly 0.5 to 1 ug underwent reverse transcription with random hexamers. TCRdb ran MiXCR on the immunoSEQ multiplex PCR reads and lists one entry per CDR3 protein. The data show roughly 150,000 distinct CDR3 sequences, with 85% to 95% seen just once and 0.16% held by the top ten. What was sequenced was CD4+ T cells from PBMCs. These receptors all come from a human donor with Susac syndrome.

CDR3 sequence reads: CASSSPRATVIYEQYF. CDR3 nucleotide sequence: TGTGCCAGCAGCTCACCTCGGGCGACAGTGATCTACGAGCAGTACTTC. The V gene is TRBV11-1, the J gene TRBJ2-7; maybe TRBD1 (5 bases). Trimming stripped 4 bases from V and 3 bases from J, with 19 bases between. The germline CDR1 and CDR2 sequences are SGHAT and FQDESV (reference sequence). The CDR3 is 16 amino acids.

This chain's CDR3 is CASSVGSGTGDTGELFF. Written as DNA, the CDR3 is TGTGCCAGCAGCGTAGGATCCGGGACAGGGGACACCGGGGAGCTGTTTTTT. The rearrangement links TRBV9 to TRBJ2-2, with 10 bases fitting TRBD1. Germline CDR1 is SGDLS and CDR2 is YYNGEE. J gave up 3 bases and V 0 bases, and 5 bases lay outside the gene matches. The CDR3 has 17 residues.

The rearrangement links TRBV9 to TRBJ2-1; TRBD1 might be the D (5 bases). V lost 3 bases and J 4 bases, leaving 11 bases between the germline ends. CDR1 is SGDLS, CDR2 YYNGEE, per germline. CDR3 length: 14 residues. The CDR3 region has the DNA TGTGCCAGCAGCGGACAGCGAAGTTACAATGAGCAGTTCTTC. Amino acids: CASSGQRSYNEQFF.

The chain employs TRBV7-9 and TRBJ2-7; no firm D call. Deletions cut 3 bases from V and 0 bases from J, with 6 bases between. Germline values: CDR1 SEHNR, CDR2 FQNEAQ (reference sequence). The CDR3 runs to 13 residues. The CDR3 nucleotides read TGTGCCAGCAGCTTTGACGACTCCTACGAGCAGTACTTC. This translates into CASSFDDSYEQYF.

The gene calls are TRBV13 and TRBJ2-3; D remains unclear. This CDR3 spans 14 amino acids. Germline V CDR1 and CDR2: PRHDT, FYEKMQ (reference sequence). The V end lost 4 bases, the J end lost 6 bases, and 14 bases lay between the germline ends. CDR3 amino acids: CASSSGRLGDTQYF. The CDR3 DNA reads as TGTGCCAGCAGCTCTGGACGCCTGGGGGATACGCAGTATTTT.

The V call is TRBV6-1, the J call TRBJ2-3, with D possibly being TRBD2 (5 bases). Trimming removed 7 bases at V and 4 bases at J, with 21 bases between. Germline CDR1 is MNHNS and CDR2 is SASEGT. The CDR3 loop spans 16 amino acids. CDR3 amino acids: CASNGELGRCADTQYF. The CDR3 bases are TGTGCCAGCAACGGGGAGCTCGGGCGTTGCGCAGATACGCAGTATTTT.

The rearrangement uses TRBV6-6 and TRBJ2-3; D is undetermined. CDR1 and CDR2 (germline): MNHNY, SVGAGI (reference sequence). The V and J ends lost 8 bases and 2 bases respectively, with 8 bases between them. The CDR3 spans 12 residues. The DNA of the CDR3 is TGTGCCAGCCGCCCCCTCACAGATACGCAGTATTTT. It specifies CASRPLTDTQYF.

In DNA form, the CDR3 reads TGTGCCAGCTGGGGGACAGGGAAACCGCGCGGCTACACCTTC. Translation gives CASWGTGKPRGYTF. The V call is TRBV9, the J call TRBJ1-2; 9 bases match TRBD1. Germline values: CDR1 SGDLS, CDR2 YYNGEE. The CDR3 is 14 residues long. Germline trimming cut 7 bases from V and 8 bases from J; bases unmatched to any gene: 12.

The chain uses TRBV4-1 and TRBJ1-4, with TRBD1 as a possible D gene (5 bases). Germline CDR1 is MGHRA and CDR2 is YSYEKL. With 3 bases removed from V and 8 bases from J, the gap between germline ends came to 13 bases. The CDR3 length is 14 residues. The CDR3 loop reads CASSQGPEQEKLFF. CDR3 sequence (DNA): TGCGCCAGCAGCCAGGGGCCAGAACAGGAAAAACTGTTTTTT.

V usage is TRBV20-1 and J usage is TRBJ2-5; possibly TRBD2 for D (5 bases). The length of the CDR3 is 10 residues. The V end lost 5 bases, the J end lost 7 bases, and 8 bases lay between the germline ends. CDR1 is DFQATT and CDR2 is SNEGSKA in the germline V gene (reference sequence). Here the CDR3 DNA reads TGCAGTGCTGAGGCGGGGACCCAGTACTTC. Encoded protein: CSAEAGTQYF.